This entry features one TCR beta chain sequence. Its antigen remains unidentified. Base-call qualities are not available, and no considerably larger clone is one nucleotide away. Library prep was done by the immunoSEQ multiplex PCR assay. For the multiplex PCR, a mixture combining 60 forward primers for TCR Vbeta segments and 13 reverse primers for TCR Jbeta segments was used. Amplification of the CDR3 region of rearranged TCR beta genes was performed with a multiplex PCR assay on genomic DNA. The Illumina HiSeq System was used to sequence the amplified TCR beta libraries as 87-base-pair reads. Concerning the study's data processing: In a later analysis, around 80 million unique TCR beta chains were counted across the 500 to 700 repertoires, and around 11 million of these chains were shared by at least two donors. A nearest-neighbor algorithm error-corrected the raw reads and collapsed the reads into unique sequences, merging closely related sequences to remove PCR and sequencing errors. V, D and J gene segments were assigned by aligning CDR3 sequences to IMGT reference sequences. Each retained sequence needed at least a six-nucleotide match to both a V gene segment and a J gene segment. Rearrangements were called productive when the CDR3 lacked stop codons and stayed in frame with V and J; all others were non-productive. CDR3 was defined by IMGT convention, running from the second conserved V-encoded cysteine to the conserved J-encoded phenylalanine. In an earlier analysis of more than 550 of the donors, sequences lacking an unambiguous match to a single V gene segment were excluded. In an earlier analysis of 587 of the donors, V segments were called functional above 56.7% productive rearrangements and were called segregating when the between-donor standard deviation exceeded 5%. A statistical classification framework was built to diagnose cytomegalovirus status from the catalog of TCR beta chain sequences. V and J gene assignment, in a later analysis, came from comparing TCR nucleotide sequences with IMGT/GENE-DB human TR gene sequences. Using the TCRdist pipeline, a later analysis assigned CDR3 sequences along with most-parsimonious VDJ recombination scenarios. A later analysis defined each TCR beta chain by its CDR3 amino acid sequence plus V-gene family, and excluded reads lacking a unique V-gene family. A later analysis removed 450 to 600 highly shared, low-generation-probability nucleotide sequences to deal with suspected cross-contamination and a sequencing artifact. For each public chain, a later analysis derived a clonal expansion index from normalized ranks of inferred template counts within each repertoire. In a later analysis, generation probabilities were computed using a VDJ recombination model fitted to out-of-frame rearrangements, and the results were checked against IGoR. Hypergeometric tests were used in a later analysis to score TCR-TCR, TCR-HLA and TCR-CMV co-occurrence, with a repertoire-size bias correction applied to the TCR pairs. A later analysis estimated false discovery rates by permuting HLA or CMV assignments 20 times. In a later analysis, co-occurring TCRs were grouped using DBSCAN, with TCRdist sequence similarity added in when clustering inside HLA-allele-positive subsets. Repertoires with fewer than 30,000 or more than 120,000 public chains, plus five repertoires with anomalous nucleotide sharing, were excluded from co-occurrence clustering. Here the immuneACCESS table is served through TCRdb, limited to in-frame sequences with V and J called. Missing clones are a known gap in these copies; in checked studies unresolved V genes cover under half, and the rest lacks a known reason. V and J calls and clone size are as listed in that table; D and trimming were resolved from the DNA. Within this sample are around 300,000 clones, with 65% to 85% of them counted one time only. The ten largest clonotypes hold approximately 2.3% of the sample.

The cohort was made up of approximately 670 healthy bone marrow donors. All cohort members were sampled while nominally healthy, although unrecorded immune exposures were likely present. The donor tested CMV seronegative and was one of the 352 seronegative cohort members. Each donor provided a peripheral blood sample, and peripheral blood mononuclear cells were used for TCR beta sequencing. Genomic DNA extraction from the blood cell samples was performed with the Qiagen DNeasy Blood Extraction Kit. These data originate in a study of cytomegalovirus exposure and HLA in healthy donors (dated by TCRdb to about 2017). Broadly, across the study: According to an earlier analysis of around 600 of the donors, some 180 million T cells yielded 90 million to 140 million unique TCR beta sequences and 250 to 350 Gb of sequence data. Roughly five DR-DQ haplotypes were treated as single units for association and clustering because of strong linkage in the cohort. Besides the first cohort of 666 subjects, a separate validation cohort made up of 120 different subjects was used. A later analysis re-analyzed previously published TCR beta repertoires from 666 donors and added high-resolution HLA genotyping to study TCR occurrence patterns. The later analysis used no new phenotypic data to find candidate immune exposures, relying instead on TCR beta sequences and their occurrence across donors. All discovery cohort repertoires had been generated using a single sequencing platform. The T cell repertoires of about 700 subjects were profiled by immunosequencing and related to cytomegalovirus serostatus. Among the roughly 400 genotyped donors, under 90% belonged to the genetic ancestry cluster associated with self-reported Caucasian donors. Donor age, sex, ethnicity and CMV serostatus were compiled together with the repertoire data. An early release that covered about 600 HLA-typed donors contained approximately 320 gigabases of sequencing data and tens of millions of unique TCR sequences. Class I and class II HLA loci were covered by the typing at four-digit resolution. Typing coverage differed by locus: A, B, C, DRB1 and DQB1 were typed in roughly 629-640 donors, DQA1 in roughly 510, DPA1 in roughly 590, and DPB1 in 472. In a later genetic analysis, genome-wide SNP genotypes for about 65% of the roughly 700 donors were used, and that subset was treated as a discovery cohort. The study aimed to test whether cataloging public T cell receptors could reveal signatures of past pathogen exposure. An earlier analysis of about 600 of the donors used high-throughput TCR beta sequencing to judge whether each TCR beta V gene segment behaved as functional or pseudogenic. To predict cytomegalovirus infection status, the study combined high-throughput TCR immunosequencing, statistical association of individual TCRs with disease status, and machine learning. On average, roughly 250,000 unique TCR beta nucleotide sequences were sequenced per donor among several hundred genotyped donors of the cohort, with roughly 20% of those sequences being non-productive.

The paper's findings and limits, for the study overall: A further reported finding was that TCR beta sequences accurately predicted the HLA-A and HLA-B alleles for most subjects in the first cohort. The only immune exposure information available for the cohort was CMV serostatus. In a later analysis, around 17,000 TCR beta sequences were associated with specific HLA alleles at a false discovery rate of 0.05. Three of the identified cytomegalovirus-associated TCR beta chains were confirmed in vitro to be specific for cytomegalovirus antigens. The 87-base-pair reads could not distinguish some IMGT-functional V segments, including TRBV6-2 and TRBV6-3, so those segments were excluded. In a later analysis, HLA-associated TCR beta chains showed more clonal expansion and lower generation probabilities than non-associated chains that were equally common. An association between a missense DCLRE1C variant and V-gene and J-gene trimming of TCR beta chains was found in a later genetic analysis and replicated in an independent cohort. In a later genetic analysis, fewer N-insertions in productive TCRs were reported among donors in an Asian-associated ancestry cluster than the approximately 630-donor mean. According to a later analysis, TCR association rates differed among HLA loci, with DRB1 alleles showing the most associated TCRs and HLA-C alleles showing the fewest. The classifier was reported to diagnose cytomegalovirus status with high specificity and sensitivity in both the original and validation cohorts. When HLA alleles, especially DR and DQ, strongly co-occurred, TCR associations were difficult to assign to individual alleles. It was suggested by the authors that the approach could potentially be generalized to other disease states and immunological phenotypes. Broadly in line with IMGT annotations, most TCR beta V segments showed up in productive rearrangements about 87% or about 30% of the time in an earlier analysis of a few hundred of the donors. Correlated functional status among segregating V segments might reflect linkage disequilibrium, but an unknown experimental factor could not be ruled out. A later analysis found that most CMV-associated TCR beta chains appeared HLA-restricted, with HLA associations seemingly driven largely by CMV exposure. Several of the top co-occurrence clusters appeared to be linked to parvovirus B19, influenza, CMV and Epstein-Barr virus, according to a later analysis. The presence/absence analyses assumed that sequencing depth was roughly uniform across donors, and that assumption may not be true. In the study, some 160 TCR beta chains were listed as associated with cytomegalovirus. The earlier analysis of almost 600 of the donors excluded approximately 17 rarely observed V segments, including chromosome 9 orphons, because counts were too low. Most TCR sequences were seen in very few donors, while some public TCRs were found in many individuals. A cluster of highly shared sequence variants was judged likely to be a technical artifact of the sequencing pipeline. HLA typing was unavailable for some donors at each locus, so association tests used only the typed subset. In this cohort, only TCR beta chains were sequenced, and detectable features were limited by the absence of alpha or paired-chain data.

Counted from cysteine to phenylalanine, this CDR3 has 14 amino acids. Solely the CDR3 DNA is kept, with 42 bases framed from the first base. CDR1 and CDR2 are drawn from the germline V gene: SGHVS, FQNEAQ. Trimming takes 1 base off V and 4 bases off J; junction bases not matched to a gene: 4. The V and J segments used are TRBV7-8 and TRBJ2-7, and 7 junctional nucleotides match TRBD2. Material for sequencing was PBMCs. The receptor was derived from a female donor in good health and CMV-seronegative. The CDR3 here reads CASSLGGSRYEQYF. The DNA reads as follows: TGTGCCAGCAGCTTAGGCGGGAGTCGATACGAGCAGTACTTC.